Included here is one TCR beta chain sequence, with context. This clonotype was found a few times. This receptor's antigen is unknown. One base away there is no much larger clone; base qualities are not given. Libraries came from 5' RACE. The data were produced on an Illumina HiSeq 2500. A second PCR of about 6 to 12 cycles was run with a J-beta primer mix and a sample-barcoded 5' primer. A unique molecular identifier was introduced onto each TCR beta cDNA molecule by a template-switch 5' adaptor carrying 12 random nucleotides. At least 2.5 million CDR3-containing paired-end reads were obtained from each sample. First-strand cDNA synthesis was performed from all RNA using the Mint cDNA synthesis kit, with priming by a TRBC-specific oligonucleotide. Following uracil-DNA glycosylase treatment, all cDNA underwent a first 18-cycle PCR with the universal primers M1SS and BC2_uni_R. As for the authors' bioinformatics: For normalization, 1 million high-quality reads, each with a distinct molecular identifier, were randomly selected from each sample. Instead of being binned into consensus sequences, reads with shared molecular identifiers were discarded. CDR3 identification, clonotype clustering and error correction used MiTCR with a Q25 quality threshold and the strictest error-elimination algorithm. A nonparametric unseen species model with Euler transformation was used to estimate a lower bound on total TCR beta diversity. The public reads were reanalyzed by TCRdb: fastp trimming at Q25, MiXCR alignment, in-frame beta chains only. CDR3 protein duplicates are merged, each entry listing the most common genes and DNA. For this entry, the V and J calls and clone size follow TCRdb and not the study's own pipeline. This sample holds about 1.7 million distinct CDR3 sequences; roughly 27% were observed only once. 7.7% of the sample is held by the ten biggest clonotypes.

The source of the sample is a study of blood T cells in healthy people across ages (dated by TCRdb to the mid-2010s). Context from the whole study: Template switching captured roughly one uniquely barcoded TCR beta cDNA molecule per two T cells in model experiments. The study analyzed two additional independent replicas of 1 million unique cDNA reads from the same blood draw for two donors, one aged 18 to 30 and one aged 80 or older. Donors of different ages were randomly distributed across sequencing lanes to avoid experimental bias. The donors were split into four age groups: young (average around 15 years), middle-aged (roughly 39), aged (approximately 60) and long-lived (approximately 89). Using deep sequencing normalized with unique cDNA molecular identifiers, the study measured how TCR beta repertoire diversity changes with age.

The study at large found these results: The percentage of naive T cells measured by flow cytometry correlated strongly with observed TCR beta diversity. Estimates of total diversity based on one million sequenced T cells were considered lower bounds and underestimates. As age increased, observed TCR beta diversity per million T cells dropped in a roughly linear way, and a significant reduction was already evident by age 40. The long-lived group showed more naive CD4+ T cells, fewer expanded clones and increased TCR diversity than the aged group, suggesting age selection. Because profiling used bulk unsorted PBMCs, naive and antigen-experienced compartments could not be compared conclusively. Because the CMV infection status of the donors was unknown, age-related changes in expanded clonotypes may potentially have been confounded.

Donors were about 36 systemically healthy Caucasian individuals from Russia aged 6 to 90 years. Each donor gave around 9.8 milliliters of peripheral blood, collected into EDTA-treated Vacutainer tubes. Ficoll-Paque density-gradient centrifugation was used to isolate PBMCs, with at least 6.5 million per sample. Total RNA, at least 6 micrograms per sample, was extracted from PBMCs with Trizol reagent. For every donor, flow cytometry on a PBMC aliquot measured the percentage of naive CD45RAhigh/CD27high T cells. V loses 1 base, J loses 5 bases, and the germline ends lie 20 bases apart. From the cysteine through the phenylalanine, the CDR3 covers 17 amino acids. Of all the DNA, just the CDR3 is kept, 51 bases in frame from base 1. Per the germline V gene (reference sequence), DFQATT is the CDR1 and SNEGSKA is the CDR2.

The TCR comes from a woman aged 30 to 39 in good health. Sequencing was performed on blood. The rearrangement joined TRBV20-1 to TRBJ2-2, with a tentative D gene TRBD2 over 5 matching bases. The nucleotide sequence reads as follows: TGCAGTGCTAGAGGAACATCCGAGACTACTCCGACCGGGGAGCTGTTTTTT. Its amino acids are CSARGTSETTPTGELFF.